The 21 T cell receptor beta chains reported below all come from one sample, sequenced in a study of blood T cells in healthy people across ages. Then a second PCR, running roughly 7 to 11 cycles, was carried out with a sample-barcoded 5' primer and a J-beta primer mix. TCRdb fed the 5' RACE reads into MiXCR, producing one record per CDR3 protein. Of roughly 570,000 distinct CDR3 sequences in the sample, approximately 25% were seen once. Source material: blood. The receptor source for this set is a woman aged 65 to 85 in good health.

V and J are TRBV6-6 and TRBJ1-4; D possibly corresponds to TRBD1 (6 bases). This CDR3 has 16 residues. Germline CDR1 is MNHNY and CDR2 is SVGAGI (reference sequence). The V gene lost 4 bases and the J gene lost 5 bases, with 17 bases spanning the gap. The CDR3: CASSSQLGTPNEKLFF. DNA of the CDR3: TGTGCCAGCAGTTCCCAACTCGGGACACCAAATGAAAAACTGTTTTTT.

This clonotype was seen a few times. The chain has TRBV6-1 and TRBJ1-5; 7 bases are a match to TRBD1. V was clipped by 5 bases and J by 4 bases; unmatched bases: 17. Looked up from germline, CDR1 is MNHNS and CDR2 is SASEGT. The CDR3 contains 18 residues. The chain's CDR3 is CASSPLRQGFTVNQPQHF. The DNA of the CDR3 is TGTGCCAGCAGTCCCCTGAGACAGGGCTTTACTGTGAATCAGCCCCAGCATTTT.

This clonotype was picked up a small number of times. This rearrangement joins TRBV29-1 to TRBJ2-5; 12 nucleotides line up with TRBD1. The CDR3 has 15 residues. The junction had 13 bases not matched to a gene; V was cut back by 6 bases and J by 8 bases. CDR1 SQVTM and CDR2 ANQGSEA come from the germline V gene. CDR3 protein: CSVTGTGGFSETQYF. The CDR3 DNA reads as TGCAGCGTCACCGGGACAGGGGGCTTTAGTGAAACCCAGTACTTC.

This chain links TRBV25-1 with TRBJ2-7; D remains unclear. The CDR3 runs to 11 residues. Trimming cost V 6 bases and J 4 bases, with 7 bases left between them. Germline CDR1 MGHDK, CDR2 SYGVNS. CDR3 sequence reads: CASRKSYEQYF. CDR3 DNA sequence: TGTGCCAGCAGGAAATCATACGAGCAGTACTTC.

This clonotype was counted many times. This chain links TRBV7-9 with TRBJ1-2; the D gene is possibly TRBD1 (5 bases). The CDR3 runs to 18 residues. Per the germline V gene, CDR1 is SEHNR and CDR2 is FQNEAQ (reference sequence). The V end lost 1 base, the J end lost 1 base, and 19 bases lay between the germline ends. The CDR3 nucleotides are TGTGCCAGCAGCTTAGACGGGGCAGACGGTTACCTTAACTATGGCTACACCTTC. Its protein product is CASSLDGADGYLNYGYTF.

The chain is built from TRBV6-2 or TRBV6-3 and TRBJ1-5; no clear D. Trimming pared 5 bases from V and 6 bases from J, leaving 14 bases between. This CDR3 region has 14 residues. Germline CDR1 is MNHEY and CDR2 is SVGEGT. As DNA, the CDR3 is TGTGCCAGCAGTCCTGGGATCGGCAGTCAGCCCCAGCATTTT. Translating it yields CASSPGIGSQPQHF.

This clonotype was seen only a few times. The chain employs TRBV5-1 and TRBJ2-6; 10 bases fit TRBD1. The CDR3 loop spans 17 amino acids. Trimming removed 4 bases from V and 2 bases from J; junction bases left unmatched: 6. Per the germline V gene, CDR1 is SGHRS and CDR2 is YFSETQ. The CDR3 loop is CASSGTGEAAGANVLTF. CDR3 coding DNA: TGCGCCAGCAGCGGGACAGGGGAAGCGGCTGGGGCCAACGTCCTGACTTTC.

V usage is TRBV29-1 and J usage is TRBJ2-5; D not resolved. This CDR3 is built from 10 residues. Trimming removed 5 bases at V and 5 bases at J, with 6 bases between. Per the germline V gene, CDR1 is SQVTM and CDR2 is ANQGSEA. The CDR3 nucleotides are TGCAGCGTTAGGATCGAGACCCAGTACTTC. This codes for CSVRIETQYF.

The chain couples TRBV28 to TRBJ2-7; 9 bases map to TRBD2. Germline V gives CDR1 MDHEN, CDR2 SYDVKM. The CDR3 totals 13 residues. J lost 3 bases, V lost 4 bases, and 1 base had no gene match. CDR3 DNA sequence: TGTGCCAGCAGTTCTAGCGGGATCTACGAGCAGTACTTC. Amino acid sequence: CASSSSGIYEQYF. The entire variable domain, with the rest obtained from reference TRBV28 and TRBJ2-7, is as follows: DVKVTQSSRYLVKRTGEKVFLECVQDMDHENMFWYRQDPGLGLRLIYFSYDVKMKEKGDIPEGYSVSREKKERFSLILESASTNQTSMYLCASSSSGIYEQYFGPGTRLTVT.

This clonotype was seen a few times. The gene calls are TRBV29-1 and TRBJ2-7, with TRBD1 matching 10 bases. The CDR3 has 14 amino acids. Trimming removed 6 bases from V and 5 bases from J; junction bases left unmatched: 10. The V gene's germline CDR1 is SQVTM and CDR2 ANQGSEA. For the CDR3, the DNA is TGCAGCGTCGTACCGGGACAGGGGAAAAACGAGCAGTACTTC. This sequence encodes CSVVPGQGKNEQYF.

This clonotype occurred many times. The CDR3 DNA follows: TGCAGCGTGACACAGGGAGTGAAGGAGACCCAGTACTTC. Translation: CSVTQGVKETQYF. The V gene is TRBV29-1, the J gene TRBJ2-5; tentative D call: TRBD1 (6 bases). The CDR3 consists of 13 residues. V was cut by 6 bases and J by 5 bases, with 16 bases left in between. Per germline, CDR1 SQVTM and CDR2 ANQGSEA.

The chain combines TRBV9 with TRBJ2-1; D is unclear. Trimming pared 0 bases from V and 3 bases from J, leaving 16 bases between. Germline loops: CDR1 SGDLS, CDR2 YYNGEE. This CDR3 is 17 amino acids long. The CDR3 region is CASSVGVRGRSYNEQFF. The CDR3 DNA follows: TGTGCCAGCAGCGTAGGAGTACGAGGTCGAAGCTACAATGAGCAGTTCTTC.

The chain is built from TRBV6-6 and TRBJ2-1, with D unclear. The CDR3 runs 16 residues. Germline assignment: CDR1 MNHNY and CDR2 SVGAGI (reference sequence). With 0 bases removed from V and 7 bases from J, the gap between germline ends came to 16 bases. The CDR3 spells CASSYSFPLSRNEQFF. In DNA, the CDR3 is TGTGCCAGCAGTTACTCGTTCCCCCTTAGTCGGAATGAGCAGTTCTTC.

There are a few counts of this clonotype. The chain joins TRBV20-1 to TRBJ2-3; 7 bases match TRBD2. Germline V CDR1 and CDR2: DFQATT, SNEGSKA (reference sequence). The CDR3 is 16 residues long. The ends lost 0 bases at V and 2 bases at J; junction bases unmatched: 8. CDR3 nucleotide sequence: TGCAGTGCTAGAGATCCTCGGCGGGAGAACACAGATACGCAGTATTTT. Translated: CSARDPRRENTDTQYF.

The V call is TRBV7-9, the J call TRBJ2-3; possible D gene TRBD1, 5 bases. Germline V gene sequence: CDR1 SEHNR, CDR2 FQNEAQ (reference sequence). V gave up 7 bases and J gave up 0 bases, with 17 bases separating them. There are 16 residues in the CDR3. CDR3 region: CASTRSQGSSTDTQYF. In nucleotides, the CDR3 is TGTGCCAGCACCAGATCCCAGGGTTCTAGCACAGATACGCAGTATTTT.

The rearrangement joins TRBV4-1 to TRBJ1-1, with D hard to call. This CDR3 has 14 amino acids. V was pared by 2 bases and J by 0 bases, with 7 bases between. CDR1 and CDR2 from the germline V gene are MGHRA and YSYEKL. The DNA of the CDR3 is TGCGCCAGCAGCCAATATCTCATGAACACTGAAGCTTTCTTT. Translated: CASSQYLMNTEAFF.

The chain uses TRBV7-9 and TRBJ1-4, with TRBD1 as a possible D gene (6 bases). V was cut by 8 bases and J by 0 bases, with 13 bases left in between. The CDR3 length is 15 residues. Germline CDR1 reads SEHNR; CDR2 reads FQNEAQ (reference sequence). This CDR3 reads CASGQGRSTNEKLFF. As DNA, the CDR3 is TGTGCCAGCGGGCAGGGGAGATCAACTAATGAAAAACTGTTTTTT.

This clonotype was found a few times. The rearrangement joins TRBV3-1 to TRBJ2-1, with 8 bases aligning to TRBD1. Germline assignment: CDR1 LGHDT and CDR2 YNNKEL (reference sequence). The V segment lost 4 bases and the J segment 9 bases; nucleotides outside the gene matches: 8. This CDR3 contains 14 residues. This chain's CDR3 is CASSPRTGSAEQFF. The CDR3 DNA reads TGTGCCAGCAGCCCAAGGACAGGGAGCGCTGAGCAGTTCTTC.

The chain is built from TRBV19 and TRBJ1-1, with D possibly TRBD1 on 5 matching bases. The V and J ends lost 11 bases and 6 bases respectively, with 19 bases between them. The CDR3 is 13 amino acids. The germline gives CDR1 LNHDA, CDR2 SQIVND (reference sequence). CDR3 loop: CAGQRGVYSEAFF. CDR3 nucleotides: TGTGCCGGCCAGAGAGGGGTATACTCTGAAGCTTTCTTT.

This clonotype was seen a few times. The chain is built from TRBV7-3 and TRBJ2-1; D is tentatively TRBD1 or TRBD2 (5 bases each). The germline CDR1 and CDR2 sequences are SGHTA and FQGTGA. The V end lost 1 base, the J end lost 8 bases, and 9 bases lay between the germline ends. The CDR3 extends over 13 amino acids. The DNA for the CDR3 is TGTGCCAGCAGCTTAAATGGGGGACATGAGCAGTTCTTC. As protein: CASSLNGGHEQFF.

V usage is TRBV6-5 and J usage is TRBJ2-5; D is unclear. V shed 4 bases and J shed 5 bases, with 14 bases lying between them. CDR3 length equals 14 residues. CDR1 and CDR2 from the germline V gene are MNHEY and SVGAGI. The CDR3 DNA reads as TGTGCCAGCAGTTCCGACAACACCCAGGAGACCCAGTACTTC. It is translated as CASSSDNTQETQYF.